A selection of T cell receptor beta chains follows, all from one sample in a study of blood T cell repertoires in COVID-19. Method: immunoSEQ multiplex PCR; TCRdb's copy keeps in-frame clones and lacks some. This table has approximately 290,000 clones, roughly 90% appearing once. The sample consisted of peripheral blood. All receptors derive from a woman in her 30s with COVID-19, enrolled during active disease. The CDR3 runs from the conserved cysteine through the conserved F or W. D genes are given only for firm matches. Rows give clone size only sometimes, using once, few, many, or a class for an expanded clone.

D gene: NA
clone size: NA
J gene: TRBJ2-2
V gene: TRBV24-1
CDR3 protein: CATSGSQGLGTGELFF
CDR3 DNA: TGTGCCACCAGTGGTAGCCAGGGATTGGGCACCGGGGAGCTGTTTTTT

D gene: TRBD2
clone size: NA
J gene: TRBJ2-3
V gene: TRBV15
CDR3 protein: CATSPGLAGTDTQYF
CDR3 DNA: TGTGCCACCAGCCCGGGACTAGCGGGAACAGATACGCAGTATTTT

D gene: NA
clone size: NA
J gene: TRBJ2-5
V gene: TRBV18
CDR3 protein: CASSPPSRRQETQYF
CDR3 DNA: TGTGCCAGCTCACCACCGTCTAGGAGGCAAGAGACCCAGTACTTC

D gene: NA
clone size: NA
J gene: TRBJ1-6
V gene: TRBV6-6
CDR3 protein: CASSYPGGNNSPLHF
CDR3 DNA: TGTGCCAGCAGTTATCCCGGGGGGAATAATTCACCCCTCCACTTT

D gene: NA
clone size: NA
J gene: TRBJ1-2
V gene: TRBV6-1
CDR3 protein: CASSEAPGSNYGYTF
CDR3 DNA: TGTGCCAGCAGTGAAGCCCCGGGTAGCAACTATGGCTACACCTTC

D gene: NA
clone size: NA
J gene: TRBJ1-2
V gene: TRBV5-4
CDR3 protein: CASSSIIANYGYTF
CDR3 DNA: TGTGCCAGCAGCTCAATCATAGCTAACTATGGCTACACCTTC

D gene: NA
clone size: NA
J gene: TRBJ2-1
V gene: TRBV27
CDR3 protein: CASSFSENNEQFF
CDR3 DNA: TGTGCCAGCAGTTTCTCGGAGAACAATGAGCAGTTCTTC

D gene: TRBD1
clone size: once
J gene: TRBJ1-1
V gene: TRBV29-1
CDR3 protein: CSVYRGLDTEAFF
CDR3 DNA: TGCAGCGTCTACAGGGGGCTGGACACTGAAGCTTTCTTT

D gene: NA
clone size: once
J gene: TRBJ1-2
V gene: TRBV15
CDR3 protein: CATARAQGANYGYTF
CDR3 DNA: TGTGCCACCGCTAGGGCACAGGGAGCTAACTATGGCTACACCTTC

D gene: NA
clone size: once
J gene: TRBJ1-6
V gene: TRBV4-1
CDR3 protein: CASSQDTGGGSPLHF
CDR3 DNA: TGCGCCAGCAGCCAAGATACGGGGGGCGGCTCACCCCTCCACTTT

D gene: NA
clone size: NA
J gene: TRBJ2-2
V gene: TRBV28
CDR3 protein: CASGRLTNTGELFF
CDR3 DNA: TGTGCCAGCGGCAGGCTGACGAACACCGGGGAGCTGTTTTTT

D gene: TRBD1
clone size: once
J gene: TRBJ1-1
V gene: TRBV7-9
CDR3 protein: CASSARGLNTEAFF
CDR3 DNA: TGTGCCAGCAGCGCCAGGGGGCTGAACACTGAAGCTTTCTTT

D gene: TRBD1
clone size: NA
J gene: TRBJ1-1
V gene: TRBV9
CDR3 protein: CASSVDGQGFTEAFF
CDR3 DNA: TGTGCCAGCAGCGTAGACGGACAGGGGTTCACTGAAGCTTTCTTT

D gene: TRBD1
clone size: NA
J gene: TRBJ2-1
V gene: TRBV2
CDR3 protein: CASRLDRGYYNEQFF
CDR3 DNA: TGTGCCAGCAGGCTGGACAGGGGATACTACAATGAGCAGTTCTTC

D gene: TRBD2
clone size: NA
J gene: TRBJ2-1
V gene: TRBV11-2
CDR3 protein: CASSLSGSSYNEQFF
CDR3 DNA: TGTGCCAGCAGCCTAAGCGGGAGCTCCTACAATGAGCAGTTCTTC

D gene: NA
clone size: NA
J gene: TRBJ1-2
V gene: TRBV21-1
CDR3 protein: CASSKVGGPLPIITPQDYTF
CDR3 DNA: TGTGCCAGCAGCAAGGTCGGAGGTCCCCTCCCAATTATAACCCCGCAGGACTACACCTTC

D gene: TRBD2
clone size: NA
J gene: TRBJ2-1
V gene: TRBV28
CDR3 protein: CARMGLAEDNEQFF
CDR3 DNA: TGTGCCAGAATGGGACTAGCGGAGGACAATGAGCAGTTCTTC

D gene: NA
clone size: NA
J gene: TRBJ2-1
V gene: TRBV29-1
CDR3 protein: CSVDWQNNEQFF
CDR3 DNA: TGCAGCGTTGACTGGCAGAACAATGAGCAGTTCTTC

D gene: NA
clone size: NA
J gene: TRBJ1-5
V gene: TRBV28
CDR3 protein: CASSSGDQPQHF
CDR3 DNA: TGTGCCAGCAGTTCAGGGGATCAGCCCCAGCATTTT

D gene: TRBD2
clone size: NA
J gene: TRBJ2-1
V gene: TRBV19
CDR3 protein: CASSIDLQKEIYSSGSEQFF
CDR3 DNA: TGTGCCAGTAGTATAGATTTGCAGAAGGAGATTTACTCTAGCGGGAGTGAGCAGTTCTTC

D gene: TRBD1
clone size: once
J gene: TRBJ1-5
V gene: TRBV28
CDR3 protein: CASSPQDRAGQPQHF
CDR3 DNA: TGTGCCAGCAGTCCCCAAGACAGGGCAGGGCAGCCCCAGCATTTT

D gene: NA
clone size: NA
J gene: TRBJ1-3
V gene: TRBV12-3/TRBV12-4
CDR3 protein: CASSFVGNTIYF
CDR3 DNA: TGTGCCAGCAGTTTCGTAGGAAACACCATATATTTT

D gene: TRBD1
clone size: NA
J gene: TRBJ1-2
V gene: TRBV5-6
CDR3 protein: CASSQQGANYGYTF
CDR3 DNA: TGTGCCAGCAGCCAACAGGGGGCTAACTATGGCTACACCTTC

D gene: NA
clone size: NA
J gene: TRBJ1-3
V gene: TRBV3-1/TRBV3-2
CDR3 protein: CASSQESGHGNTIYF
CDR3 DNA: TGTGCCAGCAGCCAAGAGTCAGGCCACGGAAACACCATATATTTT

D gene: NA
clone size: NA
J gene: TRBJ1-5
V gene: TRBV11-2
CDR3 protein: CASSLVAGDQPQHF
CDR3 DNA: TGTGCCAGCAGCTTAGTTGCAGGGGATCAGCCCCAGCATTTT

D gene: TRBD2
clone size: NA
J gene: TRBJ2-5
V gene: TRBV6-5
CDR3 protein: CASSYGLAAQETQYF
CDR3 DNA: TGTGCCAGCAGTTACGGACTAGCGGCTCAAGAGACCCAGTACTTC

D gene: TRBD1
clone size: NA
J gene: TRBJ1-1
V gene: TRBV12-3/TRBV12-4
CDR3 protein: CASSGQGNTEAFF
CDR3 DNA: TGTGCCAGCAGTGGACAGGGGAACACTGAAGCTTTCTTT

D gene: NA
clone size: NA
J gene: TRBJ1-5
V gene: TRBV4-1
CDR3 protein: CASSQDRRGGGNQPQHF
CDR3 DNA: TGCGCCAGCAGCCAAGATAGACGGGGAGGCGGCAATCAGCCCCAGCATTTT

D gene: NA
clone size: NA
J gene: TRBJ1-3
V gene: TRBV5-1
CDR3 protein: CASSLGGQSSGNTIYF
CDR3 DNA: TGCGCCAGCAGCTTGGGAGGACAGTCCTCTGGAAACACCATATATTTT

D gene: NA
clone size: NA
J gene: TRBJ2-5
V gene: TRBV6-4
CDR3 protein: CASSPQGNKGQETQYF
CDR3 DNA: TGTGCCAGCAGCCCTCAGGGTAACAAAGGCCAAGAGACCCAGTACTTC

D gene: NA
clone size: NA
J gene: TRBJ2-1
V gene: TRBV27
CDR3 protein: CASSRELGQKDLHEQFF
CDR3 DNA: TGTGCCAGCAGCCGCGAGCTAGGACAGAAAGATCTCCATGAGCAGTTCTTC

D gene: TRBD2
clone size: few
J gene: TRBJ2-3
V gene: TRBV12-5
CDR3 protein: CASAISGTSTQYF
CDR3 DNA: TGTGCTAGTGCCATTAGCGGGACAAGTACGCAGTATTTT

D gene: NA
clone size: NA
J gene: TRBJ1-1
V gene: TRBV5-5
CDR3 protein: CASSLRGTEAFF
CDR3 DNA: TGTGCCAGCAGCTTGCGGGGAACTGAAGCTTTCTTT

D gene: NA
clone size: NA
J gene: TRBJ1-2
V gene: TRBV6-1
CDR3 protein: CASSESGAHGYTF
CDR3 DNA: TGTGCCAGCAGTGAAAGCGGGGCTCATGGCTACACCTTC

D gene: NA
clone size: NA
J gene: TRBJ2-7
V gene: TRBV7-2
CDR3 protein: CASSIAGQYEQYF
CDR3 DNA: TGTGCCAGCAGCATAGCGGGACAGTACGAGCAGTACTTC

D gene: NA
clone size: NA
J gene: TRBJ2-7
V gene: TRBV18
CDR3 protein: CASSLRREFEQYF
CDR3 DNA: TGTGCCAGCTCACTGAGGAGGGAATTCGAGCAGTACTTC

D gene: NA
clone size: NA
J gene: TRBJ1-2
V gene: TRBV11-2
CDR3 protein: CASSLLASGMFSF
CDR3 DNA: TGTGCCAGCAGCTTACTCGCCAGCGGCATGTTCTCCTTC

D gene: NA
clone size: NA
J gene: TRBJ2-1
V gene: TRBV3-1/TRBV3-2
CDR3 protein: CASSHGDSKPYNEQFF
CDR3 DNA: TGTGCCAGCAGCCACGGGGACTCAAAGCCCTACAATGAGCAGTTCTTC

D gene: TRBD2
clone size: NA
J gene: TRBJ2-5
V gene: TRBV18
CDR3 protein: CASSGTRRETQYF
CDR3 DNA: TGTGCCAGCTCAGGGACTAGGCGGGAGACCCAGTACTTC

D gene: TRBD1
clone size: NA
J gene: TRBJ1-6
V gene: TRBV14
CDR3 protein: CASSRAGGYNSPLHF
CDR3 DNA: TGTGCCAGCAGCCGGGCAGGGGGCTATAATTCACCCCTCCACTTT

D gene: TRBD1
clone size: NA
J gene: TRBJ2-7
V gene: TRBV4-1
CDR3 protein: CASSLGGDRGHYEQYF
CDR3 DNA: TGCGCCAGCAGCCTTGGGGGGGACAGGGGGCATTACGAGCAGTACTTC

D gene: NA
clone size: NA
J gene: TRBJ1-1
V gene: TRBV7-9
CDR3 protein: CASSPEGGIEAFF
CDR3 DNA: TGTGCCAGCAGCCCCGAAGGAGGCATTGAAGCTTTCTTT

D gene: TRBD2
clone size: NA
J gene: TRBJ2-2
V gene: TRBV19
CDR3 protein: CASSLAGNSGELFF
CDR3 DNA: TGTGCCAGTAGCCTAGCGGGAAATTCCGGGGAGCTGTTTTTT

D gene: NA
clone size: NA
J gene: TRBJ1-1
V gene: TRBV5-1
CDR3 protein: CASQPGSGTWNTEAFF
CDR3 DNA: TGCGCCAGCCAGCCTGGATCAGGCACTTGGAACACTGAAGCTTTCTTT

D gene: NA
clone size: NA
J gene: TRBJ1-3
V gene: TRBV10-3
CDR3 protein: CAISAESSGNTIYF
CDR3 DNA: TGTGCCATCAGTGCCGAGAGCTCTGGAAACACCATATATTTT

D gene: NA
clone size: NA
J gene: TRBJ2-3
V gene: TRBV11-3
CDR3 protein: CASSLSTWTDTQYF
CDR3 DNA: TGTGCCAGCAGCTTAAGCACGTGGACAGATACGCAGTATTTT

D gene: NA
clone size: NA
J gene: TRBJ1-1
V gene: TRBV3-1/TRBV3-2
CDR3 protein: CASSSTGDTEAFF
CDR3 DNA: TGTGCCAGCAGCTCCACAGGAGACACTGAAGCTTTCTTT

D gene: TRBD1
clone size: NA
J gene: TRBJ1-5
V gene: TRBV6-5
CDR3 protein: CASRAGQRNQPQHF
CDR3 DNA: TGTGCCAGCAGGGCGGGACAGCGCAATCAGCCCCAGCATTTT

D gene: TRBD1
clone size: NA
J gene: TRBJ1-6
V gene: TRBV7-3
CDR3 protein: CASSLFSDRDDSPLHF
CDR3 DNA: TGTGCCAGCAGCTTATTCTCTGACAGGGACGATTCACCCCTCCACTTT

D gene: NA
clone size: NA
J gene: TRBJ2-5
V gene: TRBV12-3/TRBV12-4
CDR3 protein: CASSKQGGETQYF
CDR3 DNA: TGTGCCAGCAGTAAACAGGGTGGTGAGACCCAGTACTTC